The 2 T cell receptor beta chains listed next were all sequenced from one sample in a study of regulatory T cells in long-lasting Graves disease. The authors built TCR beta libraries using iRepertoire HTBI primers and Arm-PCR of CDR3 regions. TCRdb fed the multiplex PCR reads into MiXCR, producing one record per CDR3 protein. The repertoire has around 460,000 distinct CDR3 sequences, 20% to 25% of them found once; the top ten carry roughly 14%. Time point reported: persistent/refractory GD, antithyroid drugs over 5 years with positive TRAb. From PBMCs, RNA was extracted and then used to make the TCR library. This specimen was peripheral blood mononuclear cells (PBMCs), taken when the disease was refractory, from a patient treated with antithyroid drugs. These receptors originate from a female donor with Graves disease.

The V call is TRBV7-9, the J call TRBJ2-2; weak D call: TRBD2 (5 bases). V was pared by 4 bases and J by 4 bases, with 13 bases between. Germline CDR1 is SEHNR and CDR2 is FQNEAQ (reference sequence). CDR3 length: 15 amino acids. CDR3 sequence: CASSSPSGSTGELFF. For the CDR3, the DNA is TGTGCCAGCAGCTCCCCGTCGGGGAGCACCGGGGAGCTGTTTTTT.

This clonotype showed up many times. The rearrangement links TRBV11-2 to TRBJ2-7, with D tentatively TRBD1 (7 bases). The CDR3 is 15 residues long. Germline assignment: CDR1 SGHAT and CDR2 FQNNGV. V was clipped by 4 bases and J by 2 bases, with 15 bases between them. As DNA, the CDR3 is TGTGCCAGCAGCTCGCTCAGGGGGGCGACCTACGAGCAGTACTTC. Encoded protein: CASSSLRGATYEQYF.